This paragraph reports one TCR beta chain. What it binds is not known. Only in-frame clones appear in the TCRdb table, and some are missing; sequencing was by immunoSEQ multiplex PCR. The sample carries roughly 170,000 clones, approximately 90% recorded once. The V gene's germline CDR1 is LNHNV and CDR2 YYDKDF (reference sequence). The CDR3 runs 15 residues. V trimming: 0 bases; J trimming: 6 bases; junction bases outside the gene matches: 3. This entry comes from a study of T cell responses to AZD1222 COVID-19 vaccine. Notes on the study in general: CD4 TCRs associated with vaccination spanned spike, dominating at 160-218 and 743-854. There were repertoire samples only from the period after the peak T cell response. The number of AZD1222 recipients seropositive at baseline was only five to seven. Spike-specific TCR breadth and depth were elevated following two AZD1222 doses.

Here the sequenced sample was peripheral blood, taken on day 0 of AZD1222 vaccination. The receptor was isolated from an adult in good health. The rearrangement uses TRBV15 and TRBJ2-7, with 12 bases matching TRBD2. The CDR3 protein is CATSRDRTSGIEQYF. The CDR3 DNA reads as TGTGCCACCAGCAGAGACAGGACTAGCGGGATCGAGCAGTACTTC. The variable domain in full, completed from reference TRBV15 and TRBJ2-7, reads DAMVIQNPRYQVTQFGKPVTLSCSQTLNHNVMYWYQQKSSQAPKLLFHYYDKDFNNEADTPDNFQSRRPNTSFCFLDIRSPGLGDTAMYLCATSRDRTSGIEQYFGPGTRLTVT.